This T cell receptor (beta chain) emerged from a study of vaccination effects on CD4 cells after COVID-19. Repertoires were generated with immunoSEQ multiplex PCR, while TCRdb's copy carries only in-frame clones and drops some. In the table there are approximately 70,000 clones, around 67% of which are singletons. On this clone itself: The antigen is undetermined.

CDR3 size: 16 residues. With 2 bases removed from V and 0 bases from J, the gap between germline ends came to 11 bases. Germline assignment: CDR1 KGHSH and CDR2 LQKENI. Following 10 days of culture, CD4+ T cells were isolated. The participants, recipients of two vaccine doses, got either BNT162b2 or mRNA-1273. This receptor was identified in a human donor who received a COVID-19 vaccine. This sequence joins TRBV18 and TRBJ1-5; D remains ambiguous. The input for sequencing was CD4+ T cells from PBMCs cultured without peptide, taken after COVID-19 vaccination. The CDR3 reads CASSPVAENSNQPQHF. Written as DNA, the CDR3 is TGTGCCAGCTCACCAGTAGCGGAAAATAGCAATCAGCCCCAGCATTTT. Drawing the rest from reference TRBV18 and TRBJ1-5, the complete variable domain is NAGVMQNPRHLVRRRGQEARLRCSPMKGHSHVYWYRQLPEEGLKFMVYLQKENIIDESGMPKERFSAEFPKEGPSILRIQQVVRGDSAAYFCASSPVAENSNQPQHFGDGTRLSIL.